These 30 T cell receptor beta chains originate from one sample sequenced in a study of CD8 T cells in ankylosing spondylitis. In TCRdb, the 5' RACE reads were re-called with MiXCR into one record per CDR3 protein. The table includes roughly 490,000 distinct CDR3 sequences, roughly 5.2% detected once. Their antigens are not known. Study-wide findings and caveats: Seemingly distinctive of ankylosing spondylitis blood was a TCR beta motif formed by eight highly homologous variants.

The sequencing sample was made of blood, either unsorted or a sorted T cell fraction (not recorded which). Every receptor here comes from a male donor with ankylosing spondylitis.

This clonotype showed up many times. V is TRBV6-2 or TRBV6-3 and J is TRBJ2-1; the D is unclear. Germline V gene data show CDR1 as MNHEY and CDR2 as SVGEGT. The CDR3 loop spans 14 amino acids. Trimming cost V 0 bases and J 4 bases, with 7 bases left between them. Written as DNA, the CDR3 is TGTGCCAGCAGTTACTCGGCCGGGTACAATGAGCAGTTCTTC. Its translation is CASSYSAGYNEQFF.

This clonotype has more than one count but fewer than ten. In DNA form, the CDR3 reads TGTGCCAGCAGCGCCCGGGGCTGGACTGAAGCTTTCTTT. It yields the protein CASSARGWTEAFF. The genes are TRBV9 and TRBJ1-1; D might be TRBD1 (5 bases). Between the trimmed V and J ends, which lost 3 bases and 5 bases, there was a span of 11 bases. The length of the CDR3 is 13 residues. The germline V gene encodes CDR1 SGDLS and CDR2 YYNGEE.

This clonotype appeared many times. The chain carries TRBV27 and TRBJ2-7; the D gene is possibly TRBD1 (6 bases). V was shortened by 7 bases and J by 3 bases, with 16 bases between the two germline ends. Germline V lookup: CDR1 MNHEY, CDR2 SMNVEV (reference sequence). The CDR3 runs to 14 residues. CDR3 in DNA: TGTGCCAGCAAGGGACAAGGGGCGCTCTACGAGCAGTACTTC. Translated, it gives CASKGQGALYEQYF.

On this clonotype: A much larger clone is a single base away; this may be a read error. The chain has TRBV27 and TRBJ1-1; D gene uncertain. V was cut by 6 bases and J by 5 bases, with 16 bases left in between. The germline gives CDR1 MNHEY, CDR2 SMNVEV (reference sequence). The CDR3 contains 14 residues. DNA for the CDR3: TGTGCCAGCAGATTGTCCGGGGTTGGAACTGAAGCTTTCTTT. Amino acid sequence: CASRLSGVGTEAFF.

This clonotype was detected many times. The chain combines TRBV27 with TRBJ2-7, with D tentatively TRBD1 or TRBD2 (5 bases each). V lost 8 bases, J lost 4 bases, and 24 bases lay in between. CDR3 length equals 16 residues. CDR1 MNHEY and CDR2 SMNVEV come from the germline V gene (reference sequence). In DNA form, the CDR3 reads TGTGCCAGCGCCCGGGACGCACGTATCCCTTGGTACGAGCAGTACTTC. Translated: CASARDARIPWYEQYF.

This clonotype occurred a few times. This CDR3 reads CASSQSLAGGLSTTYNEQFF. The CDR3 nucleotides are TGCGCCAGCAGCCAATCCCTAGCGGGGGGGCTCTCGACTACCTACAATGAGCAGTTCTTC. J is TRBJ2-1 and V is TRBV5-1, with 12 bases aligning to TRBD2. V trimming: 4 bases; J trimming: 2 bases; junction bases outside the gene matches: 16. Germline-derived CDR1 and CDR2 are SGHRS and YFSETQ. The CDR3 length is 20 residues.

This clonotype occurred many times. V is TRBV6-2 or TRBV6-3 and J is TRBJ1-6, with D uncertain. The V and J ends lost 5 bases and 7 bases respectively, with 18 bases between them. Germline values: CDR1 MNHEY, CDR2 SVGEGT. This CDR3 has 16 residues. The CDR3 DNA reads TGTGCCAGCAGTCCCCAAGACGCGCGACTCAATTCACCCCTCCACTTT. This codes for CASSPQDARLNSPLHF.

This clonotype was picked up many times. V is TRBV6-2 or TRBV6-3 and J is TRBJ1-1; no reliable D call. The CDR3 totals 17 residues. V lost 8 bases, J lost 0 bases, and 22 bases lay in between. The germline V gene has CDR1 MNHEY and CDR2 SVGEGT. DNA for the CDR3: TGTGCCAGCCCGCCCACGAAAATCTTGACCATGAACACTGAAGCTTTCTTT. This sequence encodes CASPPTKILTMNTEAFF.

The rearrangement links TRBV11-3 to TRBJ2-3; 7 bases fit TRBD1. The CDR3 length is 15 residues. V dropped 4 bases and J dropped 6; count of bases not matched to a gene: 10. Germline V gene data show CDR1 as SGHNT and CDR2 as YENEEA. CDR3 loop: CASSSTTGFEDTQYF. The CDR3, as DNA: TGTGCCAGCAGCTCTACGACAGGGTTTGAGGATACGCAGTATTTT. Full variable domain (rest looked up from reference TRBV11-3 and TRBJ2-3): EAGVVQSPRYKIIEKKQPVAFWCNPISGHNTLYWYLQNLGQGPELLIRYENEEAVDDSQLPKDRFSAERLKGVDSTLKIQPAELGDSAVYLCASSSTTGFEDTQYFGPGTRLTVL.

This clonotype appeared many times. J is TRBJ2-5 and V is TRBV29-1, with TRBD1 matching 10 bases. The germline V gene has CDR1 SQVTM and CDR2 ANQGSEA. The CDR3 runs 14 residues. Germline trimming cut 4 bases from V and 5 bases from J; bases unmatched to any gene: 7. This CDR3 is CSVGDRGNLETQYF. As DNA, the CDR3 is TGCAGCGTTGGGGACAGGGGTAATTTGGAGACCCAGTACTTC. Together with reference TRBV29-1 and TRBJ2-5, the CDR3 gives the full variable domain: SAVISQKPSRDICQRGTSLTIQCQVDSQVTMMFWYRQQPGQSLTLIATANQGSEATYESGFVIDKFPISRPNLTFSTLTVSNMSPEDSSIYLCSVGDRGNLETQYFGPGTRLLVL.

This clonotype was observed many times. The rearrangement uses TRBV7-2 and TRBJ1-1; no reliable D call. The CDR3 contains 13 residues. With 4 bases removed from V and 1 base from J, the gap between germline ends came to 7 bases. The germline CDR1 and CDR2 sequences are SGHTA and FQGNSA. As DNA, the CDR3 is TGTGCCAGCAGCTATCAACAGAACACTGAAGCTTTCTTT. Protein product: CASSYQQNTEAFF.

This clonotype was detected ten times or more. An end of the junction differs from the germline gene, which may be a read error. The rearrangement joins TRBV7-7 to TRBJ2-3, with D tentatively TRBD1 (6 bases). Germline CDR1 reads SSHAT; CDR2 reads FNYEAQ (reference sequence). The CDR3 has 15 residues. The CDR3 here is CASSLSGQFTDTQYF. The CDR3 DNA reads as TGTGCTAGCAGCTTAAGCGGACAGTTCACAGATACGCAGTATTTT.

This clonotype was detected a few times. CDR3 region: CASRLPGLGSNQPQHF. CDR3 sequence (DNA): TGTGCCAGCAGGCTTCCGGGACTTGGCAGCAATCAGCCCCAGCATTTT. The chain joins TRBV28 to TRBJ1-5; a weak D match, TRBD1 (5 bases). Deletions cut 6 bases from V and 1 base from J, with 16 bases between. The length of the CDR3 is 16 residues. Germline V gives CDR1 MDHEN, CDR2 SYDVKM.

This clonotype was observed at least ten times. In nucleotides, the CDR3 is TGTGCCAGCAGCGACAGCTACGGCCGAAGGAATTCACCCCTCCACTTT. Protein product: CASSDSYGRRNSPLHF. V is TRBV6-1 and J is TRBJ1-6; D is perhaps TRBD1 (5 bases). Trimming left V 6 bases short and J 7 bases short, with 19 bases between. Germline V lookup: CDR1 MNHNS, CDR2 SASEGT. CDR3 size: 16 residues.

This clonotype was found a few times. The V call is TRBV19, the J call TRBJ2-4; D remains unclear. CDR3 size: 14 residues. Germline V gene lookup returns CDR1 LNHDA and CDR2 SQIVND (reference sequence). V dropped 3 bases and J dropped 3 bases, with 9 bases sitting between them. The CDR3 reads CASSIPADKNIQYF. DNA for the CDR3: TGTGCCAGTAGTATCCCAGCCGACAAAAACATTCAGTACTTC.

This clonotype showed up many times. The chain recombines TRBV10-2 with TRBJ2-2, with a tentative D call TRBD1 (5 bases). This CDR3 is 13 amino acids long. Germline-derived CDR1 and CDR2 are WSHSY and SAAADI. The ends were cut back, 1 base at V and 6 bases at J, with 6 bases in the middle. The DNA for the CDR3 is TGCGCCAGCAGTGAGTGGGGCCCCGGGGAGCTGTTTTTT. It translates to CASSEWGPGELFF.

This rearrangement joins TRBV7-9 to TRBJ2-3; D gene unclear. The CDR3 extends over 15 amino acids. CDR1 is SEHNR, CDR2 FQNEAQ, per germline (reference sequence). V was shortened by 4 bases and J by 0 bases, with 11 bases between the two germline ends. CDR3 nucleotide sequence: TGTGCCAGCAGCTCGACGTCTACTAGCACAGATACGCAGTATTTT. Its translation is CASSSTSTSTDTQYF.

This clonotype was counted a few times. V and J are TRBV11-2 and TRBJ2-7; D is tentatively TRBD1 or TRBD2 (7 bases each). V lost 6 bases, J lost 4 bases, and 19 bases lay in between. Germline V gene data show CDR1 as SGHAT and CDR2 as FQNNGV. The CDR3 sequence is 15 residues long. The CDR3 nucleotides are TGTGCCAGCAGACCTACAGGGGAGGGGAAATACGAGCAGTACTTC. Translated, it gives CASRPTGEGKYEQYF. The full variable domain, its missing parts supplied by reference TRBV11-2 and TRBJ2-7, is EAGVAQSPRYKIIEKRQSVAFWCNPISGHATLYWYQQILGQGPKLLIQFQNNGVVDDSQLPKDRFSAERLKGVDSTLKIQPAKLEDSAVYLCASRPTGEGKYEQYFGPGTRLTVT.

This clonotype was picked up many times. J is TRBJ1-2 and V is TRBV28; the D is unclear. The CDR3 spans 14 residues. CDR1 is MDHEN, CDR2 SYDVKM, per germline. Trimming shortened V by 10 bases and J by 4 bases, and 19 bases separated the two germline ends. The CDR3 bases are TGTGCCATCTTGGAGGCACGACGGGTCTATGGCTACACCTTC. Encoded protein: CAILEARRVYGYTF.

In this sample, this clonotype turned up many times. The CDR3 loop reads CASSLVGRHSGNTIYF. CDR3 DNA: TGTGCCAGCAGCTTAGTGGGGCGGCACTCTGGAAACACCATATATTTT. This rearrangement joins TRBV7-2 to TRBJ1-3, with D tentatively TRBD1 (5 bases). V lost 1 base, J lost 0 bases, and 10 bases lay in between. This CDR3 is built from 16 residues. Germline assignment: CDR1 SGHTA and CDR2 FQGNSA.

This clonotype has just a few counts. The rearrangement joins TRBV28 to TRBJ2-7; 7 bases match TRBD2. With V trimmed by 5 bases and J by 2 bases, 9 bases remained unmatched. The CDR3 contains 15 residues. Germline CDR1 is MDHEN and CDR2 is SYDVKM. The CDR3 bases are TGTGCCAGCAGTCCACGGGGGGTCCCGCCCTACGAGCAGTACTTC. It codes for CASSPRGVPPYEQYF.

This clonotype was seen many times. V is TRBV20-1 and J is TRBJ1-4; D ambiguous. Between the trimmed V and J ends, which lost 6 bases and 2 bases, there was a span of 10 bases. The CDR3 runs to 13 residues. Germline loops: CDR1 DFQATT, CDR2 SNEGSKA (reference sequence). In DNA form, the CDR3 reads TGCAGTGCAATAGGACGTACTAATGAAAAACTGTTTTTT. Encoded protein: CSAIGRTNEKLFF.

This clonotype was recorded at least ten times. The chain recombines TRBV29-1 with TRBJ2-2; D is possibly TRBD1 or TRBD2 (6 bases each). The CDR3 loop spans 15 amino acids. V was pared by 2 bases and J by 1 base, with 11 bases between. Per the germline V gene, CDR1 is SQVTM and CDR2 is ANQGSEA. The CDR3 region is CSVERGAMNTGELFF. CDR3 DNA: TGCAGCGTTGAAAGGGGGGCTATGAACACCGGGGAGCTGTTTTTT.

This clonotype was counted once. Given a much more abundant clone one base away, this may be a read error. CDR3 nucleotides: TGTGCCAGCAGCCTGGATGTTACGCAGTGTTTT. Translation gives CASSLDVTQCF. This rearrangement joins TRBV14 to TRBJ2-3; D call uncertain. CDR1 SGHDN and CDR2 FVKESK come from the germline V gene. This CDR3 comprises 11 residues.

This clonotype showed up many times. The CDR3, as DNA: TGTGCCAGCAGACTGTTTGGACAGGGTGATAGCTATGGCTACACCTTC. Residues: CASRLFGQGDSYGYTF. The V and J genes are TRBV28 and TRBJ1-2, with 8 bases fitting TRBD1. Per the germline V gene, CDR1 is MDHEN and CDR2 is SYDVKM. The ends lost 6 bases at V and 4 bases at J; junction bases unmatched: 13. The CDR3 spans 16 residues.

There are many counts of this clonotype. In DNA form, the CDR3 reads TGCGCCAGCAATACCGGGACAGGGGGCTACAATGAGCAGTTCTTC. Translation gives CASNTGTGGYNEQFF. This chain uses TRBV4-1 with TRBJ2-1, with 11 bases lining up with TRBD1. J lost 3 bases, V lost 7 bases, and 5 bases had no gene match. The CDR3 loop spans 15 amino acids. Germline CDR1 MGHRA, CDR2 YSYEKL.

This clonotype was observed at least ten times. CDR3 bases: TGTGCCAGCAAGGGCCCCAGATTTAACTATGGCTACACCTTC. Protein sequence: CASKGPRFNYGYTF. The chain links TRBV12-3 or TRBV12-4 to TRBJ1-2, with unresolved D. CDR3 length: 14 amino acids. Deletions cut 7 bases from V and 1 base from J, with 13 bases between.

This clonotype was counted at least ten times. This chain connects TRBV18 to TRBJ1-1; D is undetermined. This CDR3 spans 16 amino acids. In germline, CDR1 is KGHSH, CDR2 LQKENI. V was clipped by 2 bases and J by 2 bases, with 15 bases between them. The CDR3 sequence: CASSPGLGRFNTEAFF. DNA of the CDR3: TGTGCCAGCTCACCAGGGTTGGGCAGATTTAACACTGAAGCTTTCTTT.

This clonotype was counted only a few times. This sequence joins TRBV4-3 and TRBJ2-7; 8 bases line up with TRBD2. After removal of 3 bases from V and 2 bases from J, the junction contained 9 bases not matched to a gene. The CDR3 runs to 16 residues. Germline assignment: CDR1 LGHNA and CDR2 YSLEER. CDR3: CASSQGLAGRAYEQYF. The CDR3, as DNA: TGCGCCAGCAGCCAGGGGTTAGCGGGAAGGGCCTACGAGCAGTACTTC.

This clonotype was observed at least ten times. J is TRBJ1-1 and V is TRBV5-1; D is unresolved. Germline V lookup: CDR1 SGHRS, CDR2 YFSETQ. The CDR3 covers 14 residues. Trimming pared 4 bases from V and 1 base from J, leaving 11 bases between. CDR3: CASSTFDTNTEAFF. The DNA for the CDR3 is TGCGCCAGCAGCACCTTCGACACGAACACTGAAGCTTTCTTT.